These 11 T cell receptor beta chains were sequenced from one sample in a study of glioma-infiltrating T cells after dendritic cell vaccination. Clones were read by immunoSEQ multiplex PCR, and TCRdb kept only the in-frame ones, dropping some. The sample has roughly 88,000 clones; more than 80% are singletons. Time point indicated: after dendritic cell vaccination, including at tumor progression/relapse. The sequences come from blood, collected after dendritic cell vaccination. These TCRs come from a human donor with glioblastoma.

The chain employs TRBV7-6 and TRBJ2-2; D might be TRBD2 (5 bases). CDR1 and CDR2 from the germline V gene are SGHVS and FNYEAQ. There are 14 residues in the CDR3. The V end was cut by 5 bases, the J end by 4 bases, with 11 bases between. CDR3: CASSRQGSTGELFF. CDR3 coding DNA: TGTGCCAGCAGCCGACAAGGGAGCACCGGGGAGCTGTTTTTT.

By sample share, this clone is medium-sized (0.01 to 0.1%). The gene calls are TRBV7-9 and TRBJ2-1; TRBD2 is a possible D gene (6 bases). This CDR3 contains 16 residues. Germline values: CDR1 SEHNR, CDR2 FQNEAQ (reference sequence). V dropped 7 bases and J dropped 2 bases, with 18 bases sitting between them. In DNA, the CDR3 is TGTGCCAGCACCCAAGTGGGTAGCGGCACCTACAATGAGCAGTTCTTC. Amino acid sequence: CASTQVGSGTYNEQFF.

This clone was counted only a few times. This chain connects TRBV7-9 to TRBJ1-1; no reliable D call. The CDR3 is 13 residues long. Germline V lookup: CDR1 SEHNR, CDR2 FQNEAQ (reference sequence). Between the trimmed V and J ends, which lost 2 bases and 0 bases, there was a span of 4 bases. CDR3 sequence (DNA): TGTGCCAGCAGCTTACCAGTGAACACTGAAGCTTTCTTT. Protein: CASSLPVNTEAFF.

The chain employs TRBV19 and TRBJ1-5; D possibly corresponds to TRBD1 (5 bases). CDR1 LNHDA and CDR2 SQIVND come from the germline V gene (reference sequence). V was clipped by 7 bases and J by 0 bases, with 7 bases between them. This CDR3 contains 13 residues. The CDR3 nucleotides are TGTGCCAGTACAGGGCCTAGCAATCAGCCCCAGCATTTT. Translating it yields CASTGPSNQPQHF.

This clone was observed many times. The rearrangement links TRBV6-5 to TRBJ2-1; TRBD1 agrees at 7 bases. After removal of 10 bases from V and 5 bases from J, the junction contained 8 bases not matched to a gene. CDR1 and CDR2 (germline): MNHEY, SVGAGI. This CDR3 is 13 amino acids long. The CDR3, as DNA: TGTGCCACCTCCCGGGGACAGCACAATGAGCAGTTCTTC. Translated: CATSRGQHNEQFF.

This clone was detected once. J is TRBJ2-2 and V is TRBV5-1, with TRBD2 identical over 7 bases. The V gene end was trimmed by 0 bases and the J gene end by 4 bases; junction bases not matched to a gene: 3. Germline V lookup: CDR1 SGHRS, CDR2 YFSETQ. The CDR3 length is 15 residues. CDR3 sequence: CASSLGVAGTGELFF. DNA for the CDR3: TGCGCCAGCAGCTTGGGGGTAGCGGGCACCGGGGAGCTGTTTTTT.

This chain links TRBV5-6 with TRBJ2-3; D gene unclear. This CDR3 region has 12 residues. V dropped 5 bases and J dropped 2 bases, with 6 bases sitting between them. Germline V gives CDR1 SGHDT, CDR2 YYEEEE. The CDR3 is CASSSNTDTQYF. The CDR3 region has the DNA TGTGCCAGCAGTTCCAACACAGATACGCAGTATTTT.

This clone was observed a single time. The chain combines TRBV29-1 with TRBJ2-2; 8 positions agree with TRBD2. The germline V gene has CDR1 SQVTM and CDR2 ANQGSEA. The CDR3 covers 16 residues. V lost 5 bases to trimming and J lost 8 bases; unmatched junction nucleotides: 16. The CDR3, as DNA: TGCAGCGTTCCAAATCCTGCGGGGGGCGGTACGGGGGAGCTGTTTTTT. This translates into CSVPNPAGGGTGELFF.

CDR3 protein: CASSESRQGLLQETQYF. The CDR3 DNA is TGTGCCAGCAGTGAATCCCGACAGGGGCTCCTTCAAGAGACCCAGTACTTC. V and J are TRBV6-1 and TRBJ2-5; 8 nucleotides agree with TRBD1. This CDR3 is built from 17 residues. The J segment lost 2 bases and the V segment lost 2 bases, leaving 10 bases of the junction unmatched. Germline V gene sequence: CDR1 MNHNS, CDR2 SASEGT.

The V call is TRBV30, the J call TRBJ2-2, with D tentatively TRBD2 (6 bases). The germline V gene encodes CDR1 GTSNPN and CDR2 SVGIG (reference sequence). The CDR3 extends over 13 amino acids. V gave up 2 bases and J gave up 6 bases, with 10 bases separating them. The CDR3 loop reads CAWSIGGAGELFF. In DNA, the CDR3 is TGTGCCTGGAGTATTGGAGGGGCCGGGGAGCTGTTTTTT.

CDR3 region: CASSAGTSGTSGELFF. DNA of the CDR3: TGTGCCAGCAGCGCTGGGACTAGCGGGACGTCCGGGGAGCTGTTTTTT. The genes are TRBV9 and TRBJ2-2; 13 positions agree with TRBD2. CDR1 is SGDLS and CDR2 is YYNGEE in the germline V gene. This CDR3 is built from 16 residues. Trimming at V came to 3 bases and at J to 6 bases, leaving 5 bases not matched to a gene.